This TCR beta chain derives from a study of T cells in Graves' hyperthyroidism and ophthalmopathy. Study-level findings and limits: Blood held most thyroid clonotypes expanded above 0.001 frequency.

TCR beta CDR3 regions were amplified from RNA transcripts. In the first-round RT-PCR of the TCR CDR3, the HTBI primer set was used. TCRdb analysed the multiplex PCR reads with MiXCR anew, one entry per CDR3 protein. The repertoire has more than 300,000 distinct CDR3 sequences, approximately 17% of them found once; the top ten carry 35% to 45%. The CDR3 covers 14 residues. V shed 4 bases, J shed 3 bases, and the junction held 3 bases outside the gene matches. The V gene's germline CDR1 is SGHRS and CDR2 YFSETQ. Individuals with ophthalmopathy presented a Clinical Activity Score of at least 3, a NOSPECS grade of at least 4 and a duration under 3 months. Uncontrolled infection, other autoimmune disease, pregnancy and lactation each barred patients from inclusion. This clonotype was seen repeatedly, ten times or more. As yet, its antigen is unknown.

The material sequenced was blood. The rearrangement joins TRBV5-1 to TRBJ1-5; 8 bases line up with TRBD1. The TCR originated in a young man with Graves' ophthalmopathy. CDR3 coding DNA: TGCGCCAGCAGCCCGGGACAGGACAATCAGCCCCAGCATTTT. Its protein product is CASSPGQDNQPQHF.